This T cell receptor beta chain was sequenced for a study of blood T cell repertoires in COVID-19. In the study overall: Material from acute and convalescent COVID-19 was sourced from the United States, Italy and Spain. Nucleic acid was either cDNA or gDNA, and it came from T cells, B-cell-depleted T cells, or PBMCs.

Per the germline V gene, CDR1 is SNHLY and CDR2 is FYNNEI. The CDR3 length is 16 residues. With V trimmed by 1 base and J by 0 bases, 3 bases remained unmatched. Produced via immunoSEQ multiplex PCR; TCRdb's table is partial and in-frame only. The sample consists of 300,000 to 450,000 clones, 85% of them appearing once. This clonotype was obtained from a woman between 18 and 30 years old with acute or convalescent COVID-19. Material: peripheral blood. The genes are TRBV2 and TRBJ2-1, with TRBD1 matching 7 bases. In nucleotides, the CDR3 is TGTGCCAGCAGTGAAGACAGGGGTCTCTCCTACAATGAGCAGTTCTTC. Its translation is CASSEDRGLSYNEQFF.